Following are 26 T cell receptor beta chains from one sample sequenced in a study of CD8 T cells in cerebrospinal fluid in Alzheimer's disease. Reanalyzing the 10x single-cell sequencing reads, TCRdb keeps one entry per CDR3 protein, without DNA. The repertoire shows about 1,100 distinct CDR3 sequences; the top ten hold less than 9.5%. Sequencing was performed on cerebrospinal fluid. Receptor source: a human donor in good health.

This clonotype is called medium-sized based on its frequency. The chain is built from TRBV6-5 and TRBJ2-1; TCRdb selects TRBD1, and the lack of DNA leaves this call unchecked. This CDR3 is built from 17 residues. The V gene's germline CDR1 is MNHEY and CDR2 SVGAGI. CDR3 residues: CASSSTLGPGADNEQFF.

Measured by frequency, this clonotype is large. V usage is TRBV12-3 or TRBV12-4 and J usage is TRBJ2-3. The CDR3 is made up of 12 amino acids. This chain's CDR3 is CASSFGGDTQYF.

Measured by frequency, this clonotype is medium-sized (0.01 to 0.1%). The chain is built from TRBV6-5 and TRBJ2-4; as DNA is missing, the TRBD2 call by TCRdb cannot be tested. The CDR3 contains 15 residues. Germline CDR1 reads MNHEY; CDR2 reads SVGAGI. The CDR3: CAVRTSGGLKNIQYF.

The V call is TRBV23-1, the J call TRBJ1-2; as DNA is missing, the TRBD1 call by TCRdb cannot be tested. TRBV23-1 is an ORF, and what it does is uncertain. The CDR3 spans 16 residues. CDR3 sequence reads: CASSPPGSGYYYGYTF.

This clonotype counts as medium-sized by frequency. V and J are TRBV7-7 and TRBJ2-2; the TCRdb call, TRBD2, lacks DNA for checking. Germline V CDR1 and CDR2: SSHAT, FNYEAQ (reference sequence). The CDR3 has 15 amino acids. The CDR3 spells CASNGTARSAGELFF.

This clonotype registers medium-sized by frequency. The chain links TRBV6-5 to TRBJ2-3; the D call of TRBD1 rests on TCRdb alone, since no DNA is present to check it. CDR3 size: 15 residues. Germline CDR1 is MNHEY and CDR2 is SVGAGI. The CDR3 loop reads CASSFGRGGTDTQYF.

This clonotype is labeled medium-sized based on frequency. The chain combines TRBV18 with TRBJ2-7; TCRdb's D call of TRBD1 is untestable without DNA. Germline V gene lookup returns CDR1 KGHSH and CDR2 LQKENI. The CDR3 is made up of 14 amino acids. The CDR3 loop is CASSPPGKPYEQYF.

This clonotype ranks as medium-sized in terms of frequency. The chain's CDR3 is CASSPRTGVTGELFF. The rearrangement joins TRBV18 to TRBJ2-2; without DNA, the TCRdb call of TRBD1 cannot be checked. Per the germline V gene, CDR1 is KGHSH and CDR2 is LQKENI. CDR3 length: 15 amino acids.

The gene calls are TRBV19 and TRBJ1-1. The CDR3 is 14 amino acids. Germline V gene sequence: CDR1 LNHDA, CDR2 SQIVND (reference sequence). CDR3 amino acids: CASSNRGGNTEAFF.

By frequency, this clonotype registers medium-sized. J is TRBJ1-1 and V is TRBV11-2. The CDR3 spans 16 residues. CDR1 SGHAT and CDR2 FQNNGV come from the germline V gene. The CDR3 loop reads CASSLDGQIGNTEAFF.

This clonotype is called medium-sized based on its frequency. The genes are TRBV28 and TRBJ1-5. The CDR3 is made up of 12 amino acids. Germline V gene data show CDR1 as MDHEN and CDR2 as SYDVKM. The CDR3 here is CASSPVGEPQHF. The full variable domain, rest sourced from reference TRBV28 and TRBJ1-5, is DVKVTQSSRYLVKRTGEKVFLECVQDMDHENMFWYRQDPGLGLRLIYFSYDVKMKEKGDIPEGYSVSREKKERFSLILESASTNQTSMYLCASSPVGEPQHFGDGTRLSIL.

The chain links TRBV12-5 to TRBJ1-5. CDR3 length: 13 residues. Germline V gene lookup returns CDR1 LGHNT and CDR2 FRNRAP. The CDR3 sequence is CASVLEGNQPQHF.

This clonotype registers medium-sized by frequency. This chain connects TRBV20-1 to TRBJ2-1; the D gene TCRdb calls, TRBD1, cannot be checked with no DNA. This CDR3 has 17 amino acids. Germline lookup yields CDR1 DFQATT and CDR2 SNEGSKA (reference sequence). The CDR3 here is CSARKMTGHNAYNEQFF.

The gene calls are TRBV18 and TRBJ2-5. The CDR3 totals 14 residues. Per germline, CDR1 KGHSH and CDR2 LQKENI. CDR3 loop: CASSPLSVVETQYF.

This clonotype is called medium-sized based on its frequency. The chain couples TRBV3-1 to TRBJ1-3; TCRdb's D call, TRBD1, is unchecked because there is no DNA. This CDR3 spans 17 amino acids. CDR1 is LGHDT and CDR2 is YNNKEL in the germline V gene (reference sequence). The CDR3 is CASSQDRGARAGNTIYF.

By frequency, this clonotype is medium-sized (0.01 to 0.1%). The chain combines TRBV2 with TRBJ2-5. Germline V CDR1 and CDR2: SNHLY, FYNNEI. The CDR3 spans 14 residues. CDR3: CASNKRETLETQYF.

This clonotype is labeled medium-sized (0.01 to 0.1%) based on frequency. The chain joins TRBV11-3 to TRBJ2-7. CDR3 length: 16 amino acids. Germline CDR1 is SGHNT and CDR2 is YENEEA. The CDR3 reads CASSLAGDVGSYEQYF.

This clonotype is classed as large by frequency. This rearrangement joins TRBV7-2 to TRBJ1-6; without DNA, the TCRdb call of TRBD1 cannot be checked. Germline V gene data show CDR1 as SGHTA and CDR2 as FQGNSA. CDR3 length equals 14 residues. This chain's CDR3 is CASSLRQGESPLHF.

This clonotype is deemed medium-sized by its frequency. V usage is TRBV24-1 and J usage is TRBJ2-7; as DNA is missing, the TRBD1 call by TCRdb cannot be tested. Germline CDR1 reads KGHDR; CDR2 reads SFDVKD. The CDR3 spans 15 residues. The CDR3 is CATSDPSQGDYEQYF.

By frequency, this clonotype registers medium-sized. This chain uses TRBV6-1 with TRBJ1-4. Germline loops: CDR1 MNHNS, CDR2 SASEGT. This CDR3 has 17 residues. CDR3 residues: CASSEAAPQGLNEKLFF.

This clonotype ranks as medium-sized in terms of frequency. This CDR3 is CASTPWGGEDVGRAFF. The V call is TRBV6-5, the J call TRBJ1-1; the TRBD1 assignment by TCRdb is unverifiable without DNA. CDR1 and CDR2 (germline): MNHEY, SVGAGI. This CDR3 spans 16 amino acids.

Judged by frequency, this clonotype is large (0.1 to 1%). This rearrangement joins TRBV7-8 to TRBJ2-7; checking the TCRdb D call of TRBD1 is not possible without DNA. CDR3 length: 15 amino acids. Germline CDR1 SGHVS, CDR2 FQNEAQ. The CDR3 here is CASSPAHGDSYEQYF.

By frequency, this clonotype is large. This chain's CDR3 is CASSPSRSLSGANVLTF. The genes are TRBV11-2 and TRBJ2-6. Germline values: CDR1 SGHAT, CDR2 FQNNGV. The CDR3 has 17 residues.

This clonotype ranks as medium-sized in terms of frequency. The chain carries TRBV14 and TRBJ2-1; the TCRdb D gene call, TRBD2, has no DNA to confirm it. Germline CDR1 and CDR2: SGHDN and FVKESK. The CDR3 loop spans 12 amino acids. CDR3 sequence: CASSQRVSEQFF.

This sequence joins TRBV19 and TRBJ1-5; the D call from TCRdb, TRBD1, cannot be confirmed without DNA. The CDR3 contains 12 residues. Per the germline V gene, CDR1 is LNHDA and CDR2 is SQIVND (reference sequence). The CDR3 region is CASSPGNQPQHF.

This clonotype is large (0.1 to 1%) by frequency. V is TRBV10-3 and J is TRBJ2-1; the TCRdb D gene call, TRBD2, has no DNA to confirm it. Germline loops: CDR1 ENHRY, CDR2 SYGVKD. This CDR3 contains 15 residues. CDR3 sequence reads: CAISEPSRGPLGQFF.